These 10 T cell receptor beta chains originate from one sample sequenced in a study of T cell responses to AZD1222 COVID-19 vaccine. Sequenced by immunoSEQ multiplex PCR; TCRdb stores in-frame clones only, minus some. The sample carries 150,000 to 200,000 clones, around 94% recorded once. Here the sequenced sample was peripheral blood, taken 28 days after the second AZD1222 dose. The receptors here all came from an adult who received the AZD1222 COVID-19 vaccine.

The chain combines TRBV19 with TRBJ1-1; 11 bases match TRBD1. The germline V gene has CDR1 LNHDA and CDR2 SQIVND (reference sequence). Trimming removed 6 bases from V and 3 bases from J; junction bases left unmatched: 12. This CDR3 is 17 amino acids long. CDR3 nucleotides: TGTGCCAGTAGCTTACCGGGACAGGGGGGGAGATACACTGAAGCTTTCTTT. Its translation is CASSLPGQGGRYTEAFF.

The V gene is TRBV28, the J gene TRBJ1-6, with 12 bases lining up with TRBD1. Trimming removed 5 bases from V and 12 bases from J; junction bases left unmatched: 8. Germline values: CDR1 MDHEN, CDR2 SYDVKM. The CDR3 consists of 15 residues. As DNA, the CDR3 is TGTGCCAGCAGTCCCGGGACAGGGGGCGGTAGACCCCTCCACTTT. Protein: CASSPGTGGGRPLHF. Full variable domain (rest looked up from reference TRBV28 and TRBJ1-6): DVKVTQSSRYLVKRTGEKVFLECVQDMDHENMFWYRQDPGLGLRLIYFSYDVKMKEKGDIPEGYSVSREKKERFSLILESASTNQTSMYLCASSPGTGGGRPLHFGNGTRLTVT.

This chain connects TRBV7-2 to TRBJ2-3, with D hard to call. Trimming left V 5 bases short and J 0 bases short, with 9 bases between. The CDR3 totals 14 residues. The V gene's germline CDR1 is SGHTA and CDR2 FQGNSA. CDR3 amino acids: CASSKWASTDTQYF. Here the CDR3 DNA reads TGTGCCAGCAGCAAATGGGCTAGCACAGATACGCAGTATTTT.

This chain links TRBV7-3 with TRBJ2-1; 15 bases line up with TRBD2. The J segment lost 9 bases and the V segment lost 5 bases, leaving 11 bases of the junction unmatched. This CDR3 comprises 17 residues. Looked up from germline, CDR1 is SGHTA and CDR2 is FQGTGA. The CDR3 coding sequence is TGTGCCAGCAGCCCTGGACTAGCGGGAGGGCCGAACGCTGAGCAGTTCTTC. This encodes CASSPGLAGGPNAEQFF.

This clone was picked up one time. The chain is built from TRBV19 and TRBJ1-5, with D perhaps TRBD1 (6 bases). This CDR3 spans 18 amino acids. Germline CDR1 reads LNHDA; CDR2 reads SQIVND (reference sequence). With 3 bases removed from V and 6 bases from J, the gap between germline ends came to 24 bases. The CDR3 DNA sequence: TGTGCCAGTAGTATTTTTCAGGGTTCCAGACAGGACGGTCAGCCCCAGCATTTT. This encodes CASSIFQGSRQDGQPQHF.

The sample holds one count of this clone. This rearrangement joins TRBV6-6 to TRBJ1-1; no clear D gene. This CDR3 has 14 amino acids. V dropped 5 bases and J dropped 1 base, with 11 bases sitting between them. Germline V gene data show CDR1 as MNHNY and CDR2 as SVGAGI (reference sequence). The CDR3 DNA sequence: TGTGCCAGCAGTAACGGCCGGGAGAACACTGAAGCTTTCTTT. This encodes CASSNGRENTEAFF.

This clone has just one count. This chain connects TRBV18 to TRBJ2-7; the match to TRBD2 covers 8 bases. The germline V gene has CDR1 KGHSH and CDR2 LQKENI. V was clipped by 6 bases and J by 0 bases; unmatched bases: 4. The CDR3 runs 14 residues. The CDR3 DNA is TGTGCCAGCTCGCCTAGCGGGTCCTCCTACGAGCAGTACTTC. Translated, it gives CASSPSGSSYEQYF.

V gene TRBV7-6 combines with J gene TRBJ1-3; D is unclear. The ends were cut back, 1 base at V and 2 bases at J, with 6 bases in the middle. The germline V gene has CDR1 SGHVS and CDR2 FNYEAQ. The CDR3 length is 14 residues. CDR3 loop: CASSLEPAGNTIYF. The CDR3 nucleotides read TGTGCCAGCAGCTTAGAACCAGCTGGAAACACCATATATTTT.

This sequence joins TRBV9 and TRBJ1-2, with a tentative D call TRBD1 (5 bases). This CDR3 has 15 amino acids. The ends were cut back, 0 bases at V and 5 bases at J, with 14 bases in the middle. Per the germline V gene, CDR1 is SGDLS and CDR2 is YYNGEE. This CDR3 is CASSVGALEGYGYTF. CDR3 coding DNA: TGTGCCAGCAGCGTAGGGGCCCTAGAGGGGTATGGCTACACCTTC.

V usage is TRBV11-2 and J usage is TRBJ2-7, with 7 bases aligning to TRBD1. The CDR3 contains 15 residues. The V gene end was trimmed by 5 bases and the J gene end by 3 bases; junction bases not matched to a gene: 10. Germline V gene sequence: CDR1 SGHAT, CDR2 FQNNGV. The CDR3 DNA reads as TGTGCCAGCAGCCTTAGGGGGCTGCTCGGCTACGAGCAGTACTTC. As protein: CASSLRGLLGYEQYF.